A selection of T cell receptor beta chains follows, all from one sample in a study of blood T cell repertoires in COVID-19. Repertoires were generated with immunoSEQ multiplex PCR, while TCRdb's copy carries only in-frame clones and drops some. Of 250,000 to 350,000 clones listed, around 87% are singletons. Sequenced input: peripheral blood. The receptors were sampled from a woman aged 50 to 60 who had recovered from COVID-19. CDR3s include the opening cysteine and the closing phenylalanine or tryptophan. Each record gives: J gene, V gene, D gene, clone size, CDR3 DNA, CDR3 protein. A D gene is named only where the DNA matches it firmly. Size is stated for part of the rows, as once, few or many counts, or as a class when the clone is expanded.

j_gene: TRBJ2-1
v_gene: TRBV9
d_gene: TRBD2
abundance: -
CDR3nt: TGTGCCAGCGCACTGGGCGGGAGACCCTACAATGAGCAGTTCTTC
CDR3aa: CASALGGRPYNEQFF

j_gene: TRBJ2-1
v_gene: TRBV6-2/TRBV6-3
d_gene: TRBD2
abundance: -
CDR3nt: TGTGCCAGCAGTTACTCAGCCCTAGCGGGAGGGCACAATGAGCAGTTCTTC
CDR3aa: CASSYSALAGGHNEQFF

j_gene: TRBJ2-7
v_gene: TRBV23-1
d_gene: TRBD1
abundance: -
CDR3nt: TGCGCCCTACGATTGGGACAGGGGTTCCCCTACGAGCAGTACTTC
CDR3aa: CALRLGQGFPYEQYF

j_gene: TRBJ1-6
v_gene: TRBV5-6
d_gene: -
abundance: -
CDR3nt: TGTGCCAGCGGGCACAGGGCTGTCGATAATTCACCCCTCCACTTT
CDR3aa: CASGHRAVDNSPLHF

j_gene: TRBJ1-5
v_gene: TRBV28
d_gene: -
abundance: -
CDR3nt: TGTGCCAGCAGTTCCCCGGCCCAGACTAATCAGCCCCAGCATTTT
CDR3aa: CASSSPAQTNQPQHF

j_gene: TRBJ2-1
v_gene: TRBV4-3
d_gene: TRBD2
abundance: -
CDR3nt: TGCGCCAGCAGCCAAGAATTAGCGGGGGAATCTCAGTTCTTC
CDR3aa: CASSQELAGESQFF

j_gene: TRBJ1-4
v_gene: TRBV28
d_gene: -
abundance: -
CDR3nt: TGTGCCAGCAGTTTATCAGGGCTTGGTGAAAAACTGTTTTTT
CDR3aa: CASSLSGLGEKLFF

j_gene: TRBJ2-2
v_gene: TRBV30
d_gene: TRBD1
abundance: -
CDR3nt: TGTGCCTGGAACCCCGGGACAGCGAACACCGGGGAGCTGTTTTTT
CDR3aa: CAWNPGTANTGELFF

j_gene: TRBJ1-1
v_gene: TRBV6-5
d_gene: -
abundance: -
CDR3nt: TGTGCCAGCAGTTTCACAGGGACCACTGAAGCTTTCTTT
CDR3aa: CASSFTGTTEAFF

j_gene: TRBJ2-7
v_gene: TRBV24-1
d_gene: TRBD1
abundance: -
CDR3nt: TGTGCCACCCGGGACAGGGTGTCCTACGAGCAGTACTTC
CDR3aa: CATRDRVSYEQYF

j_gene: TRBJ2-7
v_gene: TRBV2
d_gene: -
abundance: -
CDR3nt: TGTGCCAGTAGGAGACGGGGGATGGACGAGCAGTACTTC
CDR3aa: CASRRRGMDEQYF

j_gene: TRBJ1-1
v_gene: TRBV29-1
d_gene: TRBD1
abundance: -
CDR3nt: TGCAGCGCACGGACAGGGCTCACTGAAGCTTTCTTT
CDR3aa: CSARTGLTEAFF

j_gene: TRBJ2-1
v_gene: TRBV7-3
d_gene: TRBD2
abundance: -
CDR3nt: TGTGCCAGCAGCGCCAGCGGGAGCTCCTACAATGAGCAGTTCTTC
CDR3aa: CASSASGSSYNEQFF

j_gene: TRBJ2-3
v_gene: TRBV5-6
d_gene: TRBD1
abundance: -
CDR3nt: TGTGCCAGCAGCTCGGGGACAGGGGGCCCTTTCACAGATACGCAGTATTTT
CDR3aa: CASSSGTGGPFTDTQYF

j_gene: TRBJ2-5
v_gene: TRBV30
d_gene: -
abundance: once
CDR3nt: TGTGCCTGGAGTGGACTCGCGCGGCCCCAGTACTTC
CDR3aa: CAWSGLARPQYF

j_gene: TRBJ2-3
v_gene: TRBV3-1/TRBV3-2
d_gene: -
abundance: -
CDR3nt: TGTGCCAGCAGCTCCCTTGAGGGTACGCAGTATTTT
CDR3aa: CASSSLEGTQYF

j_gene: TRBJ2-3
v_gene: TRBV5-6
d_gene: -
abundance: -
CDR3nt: TGTGCCAGCAGCGCCGCGGGACCGCTAGATACGCAGTATTTT
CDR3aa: CASSAAGPLDTQYF

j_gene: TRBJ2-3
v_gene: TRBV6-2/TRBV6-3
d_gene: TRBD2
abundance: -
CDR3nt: TGTGCCAGCAGTTACGTAGCGGGAGGGGGCCCAGATACGCAGTATTTT
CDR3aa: CASSYVAGGGPDTQYF

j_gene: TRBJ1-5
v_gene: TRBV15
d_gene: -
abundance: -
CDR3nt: TGTGCCACCAGCAGAGATCGGGATCAGCCCCAGCATTTT
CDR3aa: CATSRDRDQPQHF

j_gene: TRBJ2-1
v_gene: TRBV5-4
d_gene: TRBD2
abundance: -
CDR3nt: TGTGCCAGCAGCGTCGGGGGGACTAGCGGGATCAGCTCCTACAATGAGCAGTTCTTC
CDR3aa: CASSVGGTSGISSYNEQFF

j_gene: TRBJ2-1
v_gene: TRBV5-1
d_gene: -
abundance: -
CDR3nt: TGCGCCAGCAGCTTGGAAGTGGCGGCGGGCGAGCAGTTCTTC
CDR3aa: CASSLEVAAGEQFF

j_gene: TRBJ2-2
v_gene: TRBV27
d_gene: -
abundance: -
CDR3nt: TGTGCCAGCAGTTCCGTTCTGGGGCCCACCGGGGAGCTGTTTTTT
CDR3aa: CASSSVLGPTGELFF

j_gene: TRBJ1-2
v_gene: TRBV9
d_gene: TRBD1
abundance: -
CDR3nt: TGTGCCAGCAGCGCGAACAGGGGCGCGGGGGGCTACACCTTC
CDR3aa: CASSANRGAGGYTF

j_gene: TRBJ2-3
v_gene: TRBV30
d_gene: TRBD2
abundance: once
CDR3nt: TGTGCCTGGAGTTCATGGACTAGCGGGAGCACAGATACGCAGTATTTT
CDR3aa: CAWSSWTSGSTDTQYF

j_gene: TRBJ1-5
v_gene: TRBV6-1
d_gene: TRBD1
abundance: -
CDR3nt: TGTGCCAGCAGTGAAGGAGGACAGGGGGCTCAGCCCCAGCATTTT
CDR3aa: CASSEGGQGAQPQHF

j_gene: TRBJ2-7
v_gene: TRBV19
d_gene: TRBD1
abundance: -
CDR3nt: TGTGCCAGTAGCTTGACAGGGGCCTACGAGCAGTACTTC
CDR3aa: CASSLTGAYEQYF

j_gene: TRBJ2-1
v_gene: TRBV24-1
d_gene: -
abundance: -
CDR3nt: TGTGCCACCAGTGCCCCCGGGGGTAATGAGCAGTTCTTC
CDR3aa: CATSAPGGNEQFF

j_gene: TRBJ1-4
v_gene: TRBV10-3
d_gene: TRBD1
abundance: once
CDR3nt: TGTGCCATCAGGGGGACAGGATTCGAAAAACTGTTTTTT
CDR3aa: CAIRGTGFEKLFF

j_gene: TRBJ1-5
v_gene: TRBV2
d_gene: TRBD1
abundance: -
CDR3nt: TGTGCCAGCAGTGCTGGACAGGGTCGAGGGGCCCAGCATTTT
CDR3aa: CASSAGQGRGAQHF

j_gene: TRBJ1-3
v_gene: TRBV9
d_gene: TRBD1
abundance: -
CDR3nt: TGTGCCAGCAGCGTAGGTCCGACAGGGTACTCTGGAAACACCATATATTTT
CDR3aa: CASSVGPTGYSGNTIYF

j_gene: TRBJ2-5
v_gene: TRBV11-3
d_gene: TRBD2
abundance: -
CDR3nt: TGTGCCAGCAGCTTGACTAGCGGGACCGAGACCCAGTACTTC
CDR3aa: CASSLTSGTETQYF

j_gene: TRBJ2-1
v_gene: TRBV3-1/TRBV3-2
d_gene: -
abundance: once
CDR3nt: TGTGCCAGCAGCCAACCTGACAGGTTCAACAATGAGCAGTTCTTC
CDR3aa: CASSQPDRFNNEQFF

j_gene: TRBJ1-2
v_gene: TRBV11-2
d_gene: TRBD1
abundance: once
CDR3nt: TGTGCCAGCAGCTCCCTTCACAGCCGGGACAGGGGATGGGTGTTTGGCTACACCTTC
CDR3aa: CASSSLHSRDRGWVFGYTF

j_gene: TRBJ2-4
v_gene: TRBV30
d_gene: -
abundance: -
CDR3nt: TGTGCCTGGAGCCAGGGCGAGAGAAACATTCAGTACTTC
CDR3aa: CAWSQGERNIQYF

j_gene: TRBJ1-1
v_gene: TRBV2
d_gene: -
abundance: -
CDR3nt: TGTGCCAGCACCGAGGGGGGGGGAAGCACTGAAGCTTTCTTT
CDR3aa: CASTEGGGSTEAFF

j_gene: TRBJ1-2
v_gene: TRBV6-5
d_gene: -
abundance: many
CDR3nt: TGTGCCAGCAGTTACGGCTACTATGGCTACACCTTC
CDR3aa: CASSYGYYGYTF

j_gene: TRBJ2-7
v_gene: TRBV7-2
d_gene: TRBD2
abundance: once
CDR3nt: TGTGCCAGCAGCTTTACTAGCGGGAGCTCCCCTTCCTACGAGCAGTACTTC
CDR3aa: CASSFTSGSSPSYEQYF

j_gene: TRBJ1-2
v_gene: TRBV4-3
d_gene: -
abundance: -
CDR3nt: TGCGCCAGCAGCCAAGAATCCAGGGGCGCACAAAACGGGCTATATGGCTACACCTTC
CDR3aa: CASSQESRGAQNGLYGYTF

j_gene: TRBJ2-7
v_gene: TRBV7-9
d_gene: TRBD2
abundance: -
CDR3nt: TGTGCCAGCAGCGACCCCCCACTAGCGGGTCCCTACGAGCAGTACTTC
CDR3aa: CASSDPPLAGPYEQYF

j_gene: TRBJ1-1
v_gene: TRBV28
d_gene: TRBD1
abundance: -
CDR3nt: TGTGCCAGCAGCCAAAACAGGGGGGAAGCTTTCTTT
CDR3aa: CASSQNRGEAFF

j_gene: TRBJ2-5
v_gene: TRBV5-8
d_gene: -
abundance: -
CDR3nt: TGTGCCAGCAGCTTGGGGCGGGGAAGGGTCCAAGAGACCCAGTACTTC
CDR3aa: CASSLGRGRVQETQYF

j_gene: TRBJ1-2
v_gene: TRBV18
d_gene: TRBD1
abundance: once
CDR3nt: TGTGCCAGCTCATTGAACAGGGGTACACCTGACTATGGCTACACCTTC
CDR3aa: CASSLNRGTPDYGYTF

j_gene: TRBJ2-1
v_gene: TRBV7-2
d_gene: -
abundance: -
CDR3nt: TGTGCCAGCAGCTTAGCGATAGGTGGTCAGGGGCAGTTCTTC
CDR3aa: CASSLAIGGQGQFF

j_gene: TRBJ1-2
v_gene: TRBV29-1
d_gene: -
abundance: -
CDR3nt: TGCAGCACCGAGGGCGGCTATGGCTACACCTTC
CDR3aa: CSTEGGYGYTF

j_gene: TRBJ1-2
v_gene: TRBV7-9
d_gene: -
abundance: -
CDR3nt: TGTGCCAGCAGCTCGACAGTTTCTAACTATGGCTACACCTTC
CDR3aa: CASSSTVSNYGYTF

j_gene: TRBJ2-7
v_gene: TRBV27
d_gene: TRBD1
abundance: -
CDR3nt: TGTGCCAGCAGTTTATCTTCAACAGGGGAGAAGTCCTACGAGCAGTACTTC
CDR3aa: CASSLSSTGEKSYEQYF